This record looks at one TCR beta chain sequence and its context. Its antigen is currently unknown. The sample belongs to a study of cytomegalovirus exposure and HLA in healthy donors. Findings of the study overall: Specificity for CMV antigens was confirmed in vitro for a few of the CMV-associated chains. The tendency of first-cohort TCR clusters to co-occur in the 120 or so validation repertoires was the finding of a later analysis.

Germline V gives CDR1 SGHAT, CDR2 FQDESV (reference sequence). V lost 5 bases and J lost 10; bases outside the gene matches: 10. This CDR3 has 16 amino acids. Repertoires were generated with immunoSEQ multiplex PCR, while TCRdb's copy carries only in-frame clones and drops some. Of under 200,000 clones in the sample, about 96% are singletons; the top ten hold around 0.9%. This sequence was found in a woman aged 18-35 years in good health and CMV-seronegative. Sequenced sample: PBMCs. The rearrangement uses TRBV11-1 and TRBJ2-2; TRBD2 aligns across 13 bases. This CDR3 is CASSQPLAGGQEELFF. CDR3 nucleotides: TGTGCCAGCAGCCAACCACTAGCGGGGGGGCAGGAGGAGCTGTTTTTT.